The 10 T cell receptor beta chains below all came from one sample that was sequenced in a study of T cell responses to AZD1222 COVID-19 vaccine (dated by TCRdb to about 2021). The sample's time point label is to be understood as: baseline before first vaccination. Libraries were built with the immunoSEQ multiplex PCR assay. Not all clones reach the TCRdb copy of this immuneACCESS table, which keeps in-frame sequences only. Checked studies attribute under half of the gap to unresolved V genes and leave the rest unexplained. The sample profile shows 150,000 to 200,000 clones; 85% to 95% of them were found once. The ten most abundant clones make up approximately 0.88% of the sample. The sample in question was peripheral blood, obtained on day 0 of AZD1222 vaccination. These TCRs come from an adult in good health.

This chain links TRBV4-2 with TRBJ2-7; D gene ambiguous. The germline V gene has CDR1 LGHNA and CDR2 YNFKEQ. V was clipped by 1 base and J by 0 bases, with 7 bases between them. This CDR3 has 14 amino acids. The CDR3 coding sequence is TGTGCCAGCAGCCAAGGGCAGAGCTCCTACGAGCAGTACTTC. It encodes CASSQGQSSYEQYF.

The chain couples TRBV9 to TRBJ1-6; the D gene is possibly TRBD1 (6 bases). The CDR3 totals 11 residues. Trimming removed 0 bases from V and 16 bases from J, with 8 bases in between. Germline V lookup: CDR1 SGDLS, CDR2 YYNGEE. CDR3 nucleotide sequence: TGTGCCAGCAGCGTAGGGGACAAACTCCACTTT. The encoded protein is CASSVGDKLHF.

The V and J genes are TRBV30 and TRBJ1-5; the match to TRBD1 covers 10 bases. The ends lost 5 bases at V and 6 bases at J; junction bases unmatched: 4. CDR3 length equals 13 residues. Looked up from germline, CDR1 is GTSNPN and CDR2 is SVGIG (reference sequence). This chain's CDR3 is CAWGTGERQPQHF. In DNA, the CDR3 is TGTGCCTGGGGGACAGGGGAGCGTCAGCCCCAGCATTTT. Complete variable domain (other parts from reference TRBV30 and TRBJ1-5): SQTIHQWPATLVQPVGSPLSLECTVEGTSNPNLYWYRQAAGRGLQLLFYSVGIGQISSEVPQNLSASRPQDRQFILSSKKLLLSDSGFYLCAWGTGERQPQHFGDGTRLSIL.

The chain has TRBV6-5 and TRBJ1-5; D unclear. The CDR3 runs to 14 residues. Germline CDR1 reads MNHEY; CDR2 reads SVGAGI. The germline V and J ends were trimmed by 8 bases and 4 bases, with 15 bases remaining between them. CDR3 residues: CASHPSGINQPQHF. CDR3 DNA sequence: TGTGCCAGCCACCCCTCGGGGATTAATCAGCCCCAGCATTTT.

The chain has TRBV7-2 and TRBJ1-5; 9 positions match TRBD1. The CDR3 length is 16 residues. V lost 4 bases to trimming and J lost 3 bases; unmatched junction nucleotides: 7. The germline V gene has CDR1 SGHTA and CDR2 FQGNSA. CDR3 DNA sequence: TGTGCCAGCAGCTGGGCCGGGACAGGGAACAATCAGCCCCAGCATTTT. Its translation is CASSWAGTGNNQPQHF.

Turning to this clone: The junction differs from germline at one of its ends, possibly a read error. The CDR3 region is CASSQGGPFSKQPQHF. In DNA, the CDR3 is TGTGCCAGCAGCCAAGGTGGCCCGTTTAGCAAGCAGCCCCAGCATTTT. V usage is TRBV3-1 (or the pseudogene TRBV3-2) and J usage is TRBJ1-5; D call uncertain. The germline gives CDR1 LGHDT, CDR2 YNNKEL (reference sequence). This CDR3 region has 16 residues.

The chain joins TRBV10-3 to TRBJ1-5; possible D gene TRBD1, 5 bases. This CDR3 contains 14 residues. Between the trimmed V and J ends, which lost 3 bases and 4 bases, there was a span of 10 bases. Germline V CDR1 and CDR2: ENHRY, SYGVKD. The CDR3, as DNA: TGTGCCATCAGTGATCGGGGCCAAAATCAGCCCCAGCATTTT. This translates into CAISDRGQNQPQHF.

The V call is TRBV18, the J call TRBJ1-1; the match to TRBD1 covers 9 bases. This CDR3 contains 15 residues. With 1 base clipped from V and 2 bases from J, the junction kept 2 bases outside the gene matches. The germline gives CDR1 KGHSH, CDR2 LQKENI. The CDR3 sequence is CASSPRQGVNTEAFF. DNA of the CDR3: TGTGCCAGCTCACCACGACAGGGGGTAAACACTGAAGCTTTCTTT. Filled out from reference TRBV18 and TRBJ1-1, the complete variable domain reads NAGVMQNPRHLVRRRGQEARLRCSPMKGHSHVYWYRQLPEEGLKFMVYLQKENIIDESGMPKERFSAEFPKEGPSILRIQQVVRGDSAAYFCASSPRQGVNTEAFFGQGTRLTVV.

This rearrangement joins TRBV28 to TRBJ1-4; the match to TRBD1 covers 8 bases. Unmatched junction bases numbered 7, after V lost 5 bases and J lost 5 bases. CDR1 and CDR2 (germline): MDHEN, SYDVKM. CDR3 length: 15 residues. The CDR3 DNA is TGTGCCAGCAGTCCTCAGGGGGCGCGCAATGAAAAACTGTTTTTT. It is translated as CASSPQGARNEKLFF. The whole variable domain, remainder taken from reference TRBV28 and TRBJ1-4, is DVKVTQSSRYLVKRTGEKVFLECVQDMDHENMFWYRQDPGLGLRLIYFSYDVKMKEKGDIPEGYSVSREKKERFSLILESASTNQTSMYLCASSPQGARNEKLFFGSGTQLSVL.

The rearrangement links TRBV7-8 to TRBJ1-6; no clear D. The germline gives CDR1 SGHVS, CDR2 FQNEAQ. The CDR3 is made up of 15 amino acids. V lost 4 bases to trimming and J lost 9 bases, with 16 bases between them. CDR3 bases: TGTGCCAGCAGCTCCGGGCCCCATGAAATTTCACCCCTCCACTTT. It specifies CASSSGPHEISPLHF.